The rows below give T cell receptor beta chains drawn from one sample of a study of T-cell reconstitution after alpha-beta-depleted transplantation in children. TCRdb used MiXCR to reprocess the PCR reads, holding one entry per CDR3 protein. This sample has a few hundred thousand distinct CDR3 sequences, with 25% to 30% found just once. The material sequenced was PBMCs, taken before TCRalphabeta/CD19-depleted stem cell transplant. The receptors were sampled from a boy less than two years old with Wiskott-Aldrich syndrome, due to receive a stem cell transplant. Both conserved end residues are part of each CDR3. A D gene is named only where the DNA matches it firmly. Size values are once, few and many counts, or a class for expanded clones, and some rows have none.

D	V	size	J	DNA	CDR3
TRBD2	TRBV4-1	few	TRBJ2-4	TGCGCCAGCAGCCAAGCACTAGCGGGAGCCGAAAAGTCCAAAAACATTCAGTACTTC	CASSQALAGAEKSKNIQYF
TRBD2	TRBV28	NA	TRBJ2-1	TGTGCCAGCAGTGGGACTAGCGTTTACAATGAGCAGTTCTTC	CASSGTSVYNEQFF
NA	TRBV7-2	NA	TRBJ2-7	TGTGCCAGCAGCTTAGCTTCCTACTCCTACGAGCAGTACTTC	CASSLASYSYEQYF
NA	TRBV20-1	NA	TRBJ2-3	TGCAGTGCTGGGAGGGGGGATACGCAGTATTTT	CSAGRGDTQYF
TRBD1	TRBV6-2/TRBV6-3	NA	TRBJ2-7	TGTGCCAGCAGGCCTCCCGGGACAGGGAGTTACGAGCAGTACTTC	CASRPPGTGSYEQYF
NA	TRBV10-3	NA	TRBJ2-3	TGTGCCATCAGTGATAGTCGCGGACTACCTAGCACAGATACGCAGTATTTT	CAISDSRGLPSTDTQYF
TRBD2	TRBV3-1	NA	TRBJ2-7	TGTGCCAGCAGCCTCGGAGCGGGAGGGAACGAGCAGTACTTC	CASSLGAGGNEQYF
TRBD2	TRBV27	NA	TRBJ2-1	TGTGCCAGCAATCGACTAGCCCTCGGAAATGAGCAGTTCTTC	CASNRLALGNEQFF
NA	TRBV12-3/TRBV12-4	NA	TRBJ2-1	TGTGCCAGCACCCCAAGGGGCCTGCATGCCTACAATGAGCAGTTCTTC	CASTPRGLHAYNEQFF
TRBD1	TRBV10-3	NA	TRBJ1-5	TGTGCCATCAGTGGAGGACAGGGTGATCAGCCCCAGCATTTT	CAISGGQGDQPQHF
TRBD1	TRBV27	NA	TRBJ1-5	TGTGCCAGCAGTTTAAGGGGATGGACAGGGGGTAATCAGCCCCAGCATTTT	CASSLRGWTGGNQPQHF
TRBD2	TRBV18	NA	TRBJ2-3	TGTGCCAGCTCACCGATCGCGGGAGGAGGCACAGATACGCAGTATTTT	CASSPIAGGGTDTQYF
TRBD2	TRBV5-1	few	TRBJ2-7	TGCGCCAGCAGCTTGGTCGGGACTAGCATGTACGAGCAGTACTTC	CASSLVGTSMYEQYF
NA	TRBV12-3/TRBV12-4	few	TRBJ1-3	TGTGCCAGCAGTTTAGTAACTGGAAACACCATATATTTT	CASSLVTGNTIYF
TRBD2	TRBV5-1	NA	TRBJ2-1	TGCGCCAGCAGCTCCTCCGGACTAGCGGGAGATGTTGAGTTCTTC	CASSSSGLAGDVEFF
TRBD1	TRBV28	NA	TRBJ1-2	TGTGCCAGCAGGCGTCAACAGGGGCCTGGCTACACCTTC	CASRRQQGPGYTF
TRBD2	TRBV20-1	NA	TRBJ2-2	TGCAGTGCTAGAGGGACTAGCGGGGGTCACCTGAACACCGGGGAGCTGTTTTTT	CSARGTSGGHLNTGELFF
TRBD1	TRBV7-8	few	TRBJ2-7	TGTGCCAGCAGCTCAAGACCCGGGACAGCCTACGAGCAGTACTTC	CASSSRPGTAYEQYF
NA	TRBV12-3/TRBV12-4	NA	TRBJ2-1	TGTGCCAGCAGTTTAGAGGCCAGTGAGCAGTTCTTC	CASSLEASEQFF
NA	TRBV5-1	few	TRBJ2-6	TGCGCCAGCAGCTTGGAGGATTTTGGGGCCAACGTCCTGACTTTC	CASSLEDFGANVLTF
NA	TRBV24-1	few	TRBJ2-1	TGTGCCACCAGTGACCCCAGGGCGCAGTTCTTC	CATSDPRAQFF
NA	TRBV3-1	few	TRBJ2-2	TGTGCCAGCAGCCAGTCGGGAACCGGGGAGCTGTTTTTT	CASSQSGTGELFF
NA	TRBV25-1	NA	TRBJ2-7	TGTGCCAGCAGTGAAGGTTACCCCGGGACCGACCACTACGAGCAGTACTTC	CASSEGYPGTDHYEQYF
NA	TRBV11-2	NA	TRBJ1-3	TGTGCCAGCAGCTTAACAGTCTCCTTCTCTGGAAACACCATATATTTT	CASSLTVSFSGNTIYF
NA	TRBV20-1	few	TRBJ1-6	TGCAGTGCTAGATCCCTCCACTTT	CSARSLHF
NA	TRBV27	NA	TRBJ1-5	TGTGCCAGCAGCCGGAAGAACTATCAGCCCCAGCATTTT	CASSRKNYQPQHF
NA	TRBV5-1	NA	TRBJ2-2	TGCGCCAGCAGCGCTTGGTCCGTCGGGGTCGCCGGGGAGCTGTTTTTT	CASSAWSVGVAGELFF
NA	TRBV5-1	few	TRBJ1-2	TGCGCCAGCAGCTTGGGCGCAGGGGCCTTCTATGGCTACACCTTC	CASSLGAGAFYGYTF
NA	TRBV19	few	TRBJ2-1	TGTGCCAGTAGGGGCGGGATTTATGAGCAGTTCTTC	CASRGGIYEQFF
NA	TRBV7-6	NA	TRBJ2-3	TGTGCCAGCAGCTTAGGCCAACTAGGAGTGAGAGATACGCAGTATTTT	CASSLGQLGVRDTQYF
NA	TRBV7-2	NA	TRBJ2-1	TGTGCCAGCAGCCTGCGACTGGCGGGGTGGGGATACAATGAGCAGTTCTTC	CASSLRLAGWGYNEQFF
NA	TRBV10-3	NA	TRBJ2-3	TGTGCCACTTCCGTGGGGGGGGACAGTGATACGCAGTATTTT	CATSVGGDSDTQYF
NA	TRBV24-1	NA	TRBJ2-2	TGTGCCACCAGTGGAACTGGCCGACTAAACACCGGGGAGCTGTTTTTT	CATSGTGRLNTGELFF
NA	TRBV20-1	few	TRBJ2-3	TGCAGTGCTGGTACCGGGGGTTCAGATACGCAGTATTTT	CSAGTGGSDTQYF
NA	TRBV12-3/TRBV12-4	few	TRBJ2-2	TGTGCCAGCAGTTTACACTTAGGGGGAAAGGACGGGGAGCTGTTTTTT	CASSLHLGGKDGELFF
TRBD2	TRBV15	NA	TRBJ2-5	TGTGCCACCAGCAGAGCGGGGCGGGGGCAAGAGACCCAGTACTTC	CATSRAGRGQETQYF
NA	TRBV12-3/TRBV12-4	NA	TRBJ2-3	TGTGCCAGCACCAAGGTCCGCACAGATACGCAGTATTTT	CASTKVRTDTQYF
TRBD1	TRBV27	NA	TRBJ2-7	TGTGCCAGCAGTCCGACAGGGGTAGGCTACGAGCAGTACTTC	CASSPTGVGYEQYF